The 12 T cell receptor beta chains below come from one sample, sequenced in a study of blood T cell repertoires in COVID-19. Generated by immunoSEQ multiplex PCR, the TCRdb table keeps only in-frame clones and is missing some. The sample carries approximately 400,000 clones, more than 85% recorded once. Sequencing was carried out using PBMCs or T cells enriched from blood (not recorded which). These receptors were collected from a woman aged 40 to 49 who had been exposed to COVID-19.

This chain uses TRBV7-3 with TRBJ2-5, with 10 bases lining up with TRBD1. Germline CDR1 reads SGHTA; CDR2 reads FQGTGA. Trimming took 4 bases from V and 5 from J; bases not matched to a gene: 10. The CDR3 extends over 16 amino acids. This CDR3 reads CASSWRGDRGRETQYF. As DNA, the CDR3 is TGTGCCAGCAGCTGGCGCGGGGACAGGGGTCGCGAGACCCAGTACTTC. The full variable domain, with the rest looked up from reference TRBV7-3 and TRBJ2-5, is GAGVSQTPSNKVTEKGKYVELRCDPISGHTALYWYRQSLGQGPEFLIYFQGTGAADDSGLPNDRFFAVRPEGSVSTLKIQRTERGDSAVYLCASSWRGDRGRETQYFGPGTRLLVL.

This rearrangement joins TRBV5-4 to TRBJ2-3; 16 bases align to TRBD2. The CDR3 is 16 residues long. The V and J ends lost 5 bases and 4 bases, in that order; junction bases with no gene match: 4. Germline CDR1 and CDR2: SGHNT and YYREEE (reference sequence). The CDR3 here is CASSSGTSGGADTQYF. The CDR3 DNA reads TGTGCCAGCAGTTCCGGGACTAGCGGGGGGGCAGATACGCAGTATTTT.

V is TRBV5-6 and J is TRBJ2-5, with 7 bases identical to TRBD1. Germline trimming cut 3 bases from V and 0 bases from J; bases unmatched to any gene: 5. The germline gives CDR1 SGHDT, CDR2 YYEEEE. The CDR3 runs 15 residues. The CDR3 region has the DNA TGTGCCAGCAGCTCGACAGGGCGGTACCAAGAGACCCAGTACTTC. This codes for CASSSTGRYQETQYF.

The CDR3 loop is CASSPPSGYGRSEAFF. The CDR3 DNA reads as TGTGCCAGCTCACCACCGTCAGGGTATGGGCGATCGGAAGCTTTCTTT. The gene calls are TRBV18 and TRBJ1-1; possibly TRBD1 for D (5 bases). Trimming took 0 bases from V and 8 from J, leaving 19 bases between them. The CDR3 contains 16 residues. Germline V gene lookup returns CDR1 KGHSH and CDR2 LQKENI.

CDR3 region: CASSPRGGGYEQYF. For the CDR3, the DNA is TGTGCCAGCTCACCCCGAGGGGGCGGCTACGAGCAGTACTTC. The chain employs TRBV18 and TRBJ2-7, with 7 nucleotides matching TRBD1. The V and J ends lost 3 bases and 3 bases, in that order; junction bases with no gene match: 5. Germline lookup yields CDR1 KGHSH and CDR2 LQKENI. The CDR3 loop spans 14 amino acids.

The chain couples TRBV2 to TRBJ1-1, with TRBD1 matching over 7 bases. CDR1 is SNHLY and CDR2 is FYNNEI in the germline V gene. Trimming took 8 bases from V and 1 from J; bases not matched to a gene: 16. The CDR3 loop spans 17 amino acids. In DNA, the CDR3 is TGTGCCAGCCGAGTTACCGGGACAGCGAGAGAGAACACTGAAGCTTTCTTT. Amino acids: CASRVTGTARENTEAFF.

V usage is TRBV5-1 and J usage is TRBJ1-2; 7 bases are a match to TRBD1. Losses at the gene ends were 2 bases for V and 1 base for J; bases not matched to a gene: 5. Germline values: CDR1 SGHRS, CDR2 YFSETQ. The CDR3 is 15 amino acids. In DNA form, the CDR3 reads TGCGCCAGCAGCTTATCCGGGACAGTTAACTATGGCTACACCTTC. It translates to CASSLSGTVNYGYTF.

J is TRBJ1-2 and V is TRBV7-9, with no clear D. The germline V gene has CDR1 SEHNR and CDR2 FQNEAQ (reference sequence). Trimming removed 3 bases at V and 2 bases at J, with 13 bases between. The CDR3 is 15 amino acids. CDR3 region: CASSFIGGLNYGYTF. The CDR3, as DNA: TGTGCCAGCAGCTTCATTGGTGGCCTGAACTATGGCTACACCTTC.

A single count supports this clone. The chain's CDR3 is CASSEGGPRNPYEQYF. The DNA of the CDR3 is TGTGCCAGCAGTGAAGGTGGGCCTCGGAACCCCTACGAGCAGTACTTC. The chain joins TRBV6-1 to TRBJ2-7; the D is unclear. The CDR3 loop spans 16 amino acids. Between the trimmed V and J ends, which lost 1 base and 2 bases, there was a span of 15 bases. Germline-derived CDR1 and CDR2 are MNHNS and SASEGT.

The CDR3 sequence is CAWSVNSYEQYF. The CDR3 DNA reads as TGTGCCTGGAGTGTGAACAGTTACGAGCAGTACTTC. The rearrangement uses TRBV30 and TRBJ2-7; D gene uncertain. The CDR3 loop spans 12 amino acids. From germline, CDR1 is GTSNPN and CDR2 SVGIG (reference sequence). V was clipped by 0 bases and J by 4 bases, with 7 bases between them. The full variable domain, with the rest looked up from reference TRBV30 and TRBJ2-7, is SQTIHQWPATLVQPVGSPLSLECTVEGTSNPNLYWYRQAAGRGLQLLFYSVGIGQISSEVPQNLSASRPQDRQFILSSKKLLLSDSGFYLCAWSVNSYEQYFGPGTRLTVT.

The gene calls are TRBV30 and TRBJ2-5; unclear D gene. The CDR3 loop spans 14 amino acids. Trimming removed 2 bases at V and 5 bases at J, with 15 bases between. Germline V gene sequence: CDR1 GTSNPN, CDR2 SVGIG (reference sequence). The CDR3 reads CAWSPKSRWETQYF. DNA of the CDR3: TGTGCCTGGAGTCCGAAGTCCCGGTGGGAGACCCAGTACTTC.

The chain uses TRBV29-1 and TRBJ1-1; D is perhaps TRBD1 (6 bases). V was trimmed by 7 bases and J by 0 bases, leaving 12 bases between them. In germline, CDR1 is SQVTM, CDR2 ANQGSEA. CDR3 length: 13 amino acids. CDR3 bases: TGCAGCGGCTTGGGGACAATGAACACTGAAGCTTTCTTT. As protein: CSGLGTMNTEAFF.